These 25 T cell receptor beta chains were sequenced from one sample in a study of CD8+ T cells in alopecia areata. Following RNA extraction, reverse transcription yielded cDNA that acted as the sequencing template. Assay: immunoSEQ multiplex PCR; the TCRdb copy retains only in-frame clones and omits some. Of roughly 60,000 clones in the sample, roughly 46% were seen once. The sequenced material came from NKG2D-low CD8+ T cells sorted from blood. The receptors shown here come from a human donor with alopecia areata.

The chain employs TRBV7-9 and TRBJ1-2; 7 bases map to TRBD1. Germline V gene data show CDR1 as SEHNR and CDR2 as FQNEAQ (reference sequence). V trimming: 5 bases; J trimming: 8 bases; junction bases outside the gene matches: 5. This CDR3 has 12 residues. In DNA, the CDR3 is TGTGCCAGCAGCCCCGCACAGGGGGGCTACACCTTC. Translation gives CASSPAQGGYTF. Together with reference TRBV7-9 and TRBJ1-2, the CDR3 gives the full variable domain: DTGVSQNPRHKITKRGQNVTFRCDPISEHNRLYWYRQTLGQGPEFLTYFQNEAQLEKSRLLSDRFSAERPKGSFSTLEIQRTEQGDSAMYLCASSPAQGGYTFGSGTRLTVV.

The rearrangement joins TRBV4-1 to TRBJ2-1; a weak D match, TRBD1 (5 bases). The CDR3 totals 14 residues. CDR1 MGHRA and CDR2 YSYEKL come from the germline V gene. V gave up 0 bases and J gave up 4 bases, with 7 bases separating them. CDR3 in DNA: TGCGCCAGCAGCCAAGACAGGGCTTACAATGAGCAGTTCTTC. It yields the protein CASSQDRAYNEQFF.

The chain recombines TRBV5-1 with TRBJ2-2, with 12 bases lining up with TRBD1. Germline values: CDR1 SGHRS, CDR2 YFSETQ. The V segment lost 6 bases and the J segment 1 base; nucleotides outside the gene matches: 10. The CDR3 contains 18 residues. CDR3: CASTWGQGAGRNTGELFF. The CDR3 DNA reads TGCGCCAGCACCTGGGGACAGGGGGCTGGCCGGAACACCGGGGAGCTGTTTTTT.

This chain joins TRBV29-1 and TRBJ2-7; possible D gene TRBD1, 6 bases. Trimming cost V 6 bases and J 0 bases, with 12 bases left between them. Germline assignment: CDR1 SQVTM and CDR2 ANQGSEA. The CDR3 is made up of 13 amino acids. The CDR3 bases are TGCAGCGTCGCAGGGGTTAGCTCCTACGAGCAGTACTTC. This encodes CSVAGVSSYEQYF.

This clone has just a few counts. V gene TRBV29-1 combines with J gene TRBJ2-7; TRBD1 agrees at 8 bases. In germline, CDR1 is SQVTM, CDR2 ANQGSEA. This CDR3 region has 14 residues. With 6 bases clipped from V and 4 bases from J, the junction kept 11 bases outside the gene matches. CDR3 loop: CSVQWTGTYYEQYF. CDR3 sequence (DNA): TGCAGCGTACAATGGACAGGGACGTATTACGAGCAGTACTTC.

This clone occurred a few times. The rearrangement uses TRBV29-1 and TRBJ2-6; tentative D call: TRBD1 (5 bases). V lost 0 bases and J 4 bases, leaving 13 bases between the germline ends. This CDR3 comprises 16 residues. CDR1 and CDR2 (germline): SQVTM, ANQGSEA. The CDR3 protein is CSVEDHQQEGANVLTF. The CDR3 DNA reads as TGCAGCGTTGAAGATCACCAACAGGAAGGGGCCAACGTCCTGACTTTC.

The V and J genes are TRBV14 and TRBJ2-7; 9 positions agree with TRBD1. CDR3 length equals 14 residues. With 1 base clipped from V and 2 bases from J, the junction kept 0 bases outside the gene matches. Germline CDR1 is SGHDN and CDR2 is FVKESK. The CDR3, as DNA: TGTGCCAGCAGCCAAGGACAGGGGGCCTACGAGCAGTACTTC. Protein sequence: CASSQGQGAYEQYF.

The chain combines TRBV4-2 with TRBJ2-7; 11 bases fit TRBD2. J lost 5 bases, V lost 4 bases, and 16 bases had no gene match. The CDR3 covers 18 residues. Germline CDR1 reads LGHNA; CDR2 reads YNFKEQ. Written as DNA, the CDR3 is TGTGCCAGCAGCCCAAGGATACTAGCGGGAGAACGGTACGACGAGCAGTACTTC. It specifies CASSPRILAGERYDEQYF.

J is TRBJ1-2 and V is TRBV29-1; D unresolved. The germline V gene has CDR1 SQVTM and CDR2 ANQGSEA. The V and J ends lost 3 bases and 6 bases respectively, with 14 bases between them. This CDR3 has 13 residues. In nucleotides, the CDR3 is TGCAGCGTTGATATACGGCTACCTCATGGCTACACCTTC. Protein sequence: CSVDIRLPHGYTF.

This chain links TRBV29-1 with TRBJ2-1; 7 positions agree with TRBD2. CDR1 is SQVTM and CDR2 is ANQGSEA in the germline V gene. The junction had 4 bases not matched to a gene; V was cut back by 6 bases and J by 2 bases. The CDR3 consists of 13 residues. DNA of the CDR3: TGCAGCGTCCCCGGGACTACCTACAATGAGCAGTTCTTC. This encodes CSVPGTTYNEQFF.

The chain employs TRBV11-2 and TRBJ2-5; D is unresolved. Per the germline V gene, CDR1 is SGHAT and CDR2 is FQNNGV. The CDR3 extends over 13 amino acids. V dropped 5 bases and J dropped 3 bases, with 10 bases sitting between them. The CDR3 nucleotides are TGTGCCAGCAGCCGCGATAGTAAAGAGACCCAGTACTTC. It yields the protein CASSRDSKETQYF.

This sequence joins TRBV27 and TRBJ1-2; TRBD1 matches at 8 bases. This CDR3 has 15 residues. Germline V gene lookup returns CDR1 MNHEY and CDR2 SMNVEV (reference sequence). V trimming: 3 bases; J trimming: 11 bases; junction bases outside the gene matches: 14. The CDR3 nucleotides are TGTGCCAGCAGTTTTGGGACAGGCGTCACCCGTGGGTACACCTTC. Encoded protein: CASSFGTGVTRGYTF.

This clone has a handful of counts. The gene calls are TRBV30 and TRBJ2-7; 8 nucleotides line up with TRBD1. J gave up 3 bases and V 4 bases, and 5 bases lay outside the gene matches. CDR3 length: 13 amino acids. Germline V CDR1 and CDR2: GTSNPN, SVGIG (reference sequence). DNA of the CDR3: TGTGCCTGGAAAGACAGGGGAGGCTACGAGCAGTACTTC. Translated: CAWKDRGGYEQYF.

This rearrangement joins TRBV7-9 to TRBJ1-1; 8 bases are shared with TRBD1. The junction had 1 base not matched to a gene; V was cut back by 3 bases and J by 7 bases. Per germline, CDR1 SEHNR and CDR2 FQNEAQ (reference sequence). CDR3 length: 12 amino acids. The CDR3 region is CASSLDRDEAFF. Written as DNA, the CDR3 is TGTGCCAGCAGCTTGGACAGGGATGAAGCTTTCTTT.

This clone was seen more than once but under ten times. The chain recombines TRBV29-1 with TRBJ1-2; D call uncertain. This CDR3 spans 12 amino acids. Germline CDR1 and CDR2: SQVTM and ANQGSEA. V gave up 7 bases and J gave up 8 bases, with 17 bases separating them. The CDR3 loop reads CSALGDGYGYTF. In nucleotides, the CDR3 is TGCAGCGCACTTGGCGATGGGTACGGCTACACCTTC.

This chain's CDR3 is CASSVQPPSGQIYGYTF. The CDR3 DNA sequence: TGTGCCAGCAGCGTTCAGCCTCCTTCGGGACAGATCTATGGCTACACCTTC. V usage is TRBV5-6 and J usage is TRBJ1-2, with TRBD1 matching over 7 bases. The germline V gene has CDR1 SGHDT and CDR2 YYEEEE. The V and J ends lost 4 bases and 4 bases, in that order; junction bases with no gene match: 16. The length of the CDR3 is 17 residues.

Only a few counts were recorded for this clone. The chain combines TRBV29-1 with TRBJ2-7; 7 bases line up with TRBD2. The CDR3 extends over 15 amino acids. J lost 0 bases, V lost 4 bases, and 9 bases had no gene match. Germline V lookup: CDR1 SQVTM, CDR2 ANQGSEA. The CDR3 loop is CSVGGGEESSYEQYF. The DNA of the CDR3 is TGCAGCGTTGGTGGGGGGGAGGAGAGCTCCTACGAGCAGTACTTC.

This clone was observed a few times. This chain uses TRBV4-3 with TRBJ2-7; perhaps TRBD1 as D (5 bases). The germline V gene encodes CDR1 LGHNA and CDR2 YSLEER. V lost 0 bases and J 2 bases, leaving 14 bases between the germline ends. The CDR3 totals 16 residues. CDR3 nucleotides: TGCGCCAGCAGCCAAGAGGTCAGGGTGTCGGCCTACGAGCAGTACTTC. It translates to CASSQEVRVSAYEQYF.

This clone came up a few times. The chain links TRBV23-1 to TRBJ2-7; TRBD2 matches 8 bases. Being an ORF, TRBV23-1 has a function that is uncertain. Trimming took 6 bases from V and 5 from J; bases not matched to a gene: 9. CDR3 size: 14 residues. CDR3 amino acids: CASSLKREIDEQYF. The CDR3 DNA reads TGCGCCAGCAGCCTCAAGCGGGAGATTGACGAGCAGTACTTC.

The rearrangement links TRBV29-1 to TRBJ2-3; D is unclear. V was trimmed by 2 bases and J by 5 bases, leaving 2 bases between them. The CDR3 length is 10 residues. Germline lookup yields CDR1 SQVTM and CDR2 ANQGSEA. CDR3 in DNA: TGCAGCGTTGAACGAGATACGCAGTATTTT. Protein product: CSVERDTQYF.

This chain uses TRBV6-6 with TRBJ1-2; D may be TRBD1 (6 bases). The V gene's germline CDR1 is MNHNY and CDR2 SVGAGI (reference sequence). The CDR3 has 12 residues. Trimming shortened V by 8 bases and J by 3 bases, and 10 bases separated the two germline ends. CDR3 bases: TGTGCCAGCGGGACAACGGACTATGGCTACACCTTC. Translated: CASGTTDYGYTF.

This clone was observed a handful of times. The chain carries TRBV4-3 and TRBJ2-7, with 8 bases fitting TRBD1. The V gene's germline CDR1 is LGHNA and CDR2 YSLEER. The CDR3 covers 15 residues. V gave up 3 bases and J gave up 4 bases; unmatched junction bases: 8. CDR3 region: CASSQDRVGMYEQYF. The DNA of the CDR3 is TGCGCCAGCAGCCAGGACAGGGTAGGGATGTACGAGCAGTACTTC.

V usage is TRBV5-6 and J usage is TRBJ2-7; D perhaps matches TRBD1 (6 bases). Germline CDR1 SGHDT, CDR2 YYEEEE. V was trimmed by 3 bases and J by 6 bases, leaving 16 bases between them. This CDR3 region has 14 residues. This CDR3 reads CASSYRAPSAEQYF. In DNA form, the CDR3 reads TGTGCCAGCAGCTACAGGGCCCCGTCGGCCGAGCAGTACTTC.

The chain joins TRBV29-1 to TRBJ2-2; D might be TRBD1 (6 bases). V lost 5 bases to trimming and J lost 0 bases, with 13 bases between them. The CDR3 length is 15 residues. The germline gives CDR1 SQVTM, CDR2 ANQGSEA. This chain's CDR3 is CSVLRGQTNTGELFF. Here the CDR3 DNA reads TGCAGCGTTTTGAGGGGACAAACGAACACCGGGGAGCTGTTTTTT.

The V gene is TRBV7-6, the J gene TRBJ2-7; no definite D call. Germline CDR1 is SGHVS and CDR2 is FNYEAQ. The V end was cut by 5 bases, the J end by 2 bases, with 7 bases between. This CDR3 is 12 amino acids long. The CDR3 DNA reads TGTGCCAGCAGCCCAAGCACCTACGAGCAGTACTTC. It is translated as CASSPSTYEQYF.